One and the same sample provided the 10 T cell receptor beta chains below, sequenced in a study of cytomegalovirus exposure and HLA in healthy donors. Amplification used 60 Vbeta primers and 13 Jbeta primers. Assay used: immunoSEQ multiplex PCR; TCRdb lists only in-frame clones, some missing. Counted here are 84,000 or so clones, about 80% occurring once; the ten biggest clones make up 1.1% to 1.5%. The specimen sequenced was PBMCs. All receptors derive from a male donor in good health and CMV-seronegative.

The chain employs TRBV5-4 and TRBJ2-5; D not certain. TRBJ2-7 matches the DNA end more closely, so the J call is doubtful. There are 13 residues in the CDR3. Germline V gene lookup returns CDR1 SGHNT and CDR2 YYREEE (reference sequence). The CDR3, as DNA: TGTGCCAGCATTCCACTCGCCTCCTACGAGCAGTACTTC. Its translation: CASIPLASYEQYF.

The chain couples TRBV15 to TRBJ2-5; 13 positions agree with TRBD2. The CDR3 covers 18 residues. V lost 1 base, J lost 4 bases, and 9 bases stayed unmatched. From germline, CDR1 is LNHNV and CDR2 YYDKDF (reference sequence). The CDR3 DNA is TGTGCCACCAGCAGAGCTGGACTAGCGGGGGTTTGGGGAGAGACCCAGTACTTC. Protein: CATSRAGLAGVWGETQYF. Based on the CDR3 plus reference TRBV15 and TRBJ2-5, the full variable domain is DAMVIQNPRYQVTQFGKPVTLSCSQTLNHNVMYWYQQKSSQAPKLLFHYYDKDFNNEADTPDNFQSRRPNTSFCFLDIRSPGLGDTAMYLCATSRAGLAGVWGETQYFGPGTRLLVL.

The V and J genes are TRBV6-5 and TRBJ2-1, with unresolved D. The CDR3 spans 13 residues. Germline-derived CDR1 and CDR2 are MNHEY and SVGAGI. With 0 bases removed from V and 15 bases from J, the gap between germline ends came to 15 bases. The CDR3 region is CASSYSTYQRRFF. For the CDR3, the DNA is TGTGCCAGCAGTTACTCGACTTACCAGCGAAGGTTCTTC.

J is TRBJ1-2 and V is TRBV27; 7 bases fit TRBD1. V trimming: 6 bases; J trimming: 8 bases; junction bases outside the gene matches: 6. The germline V gene encodes CDR1 MNHEY and CDR2 SMNVEV (reference sequence). The CDR3 runs to 12 residues. CDR3 nucleotides: TGTGCCAGCAGCCAAACAGGGGTCGGCTACACCTTC. This encodes CASSQTGVGYTF.

This clone was seen a handful of times. The rearrangement links TRBV7-9 to TRBJ2-1, with 8 nucleotides matching TRBD1. Germline-derived CDR1 and CDR2 are SEHNR and FQNEAQ (reference sequence). The trim removed 2 bases at V and 7 bases at J, leaving 13 bases unmatched. This CDR3 is built from 17 residues. The CDR3, as DNA: TGTGCCAGCAGCTTAACGTCGACAGGGGAGCTTTTGAATGAGCAGTTCTTC. This sequence encodes CASSLTSTGELLNEQFF. Full variable domain (remainder filled in from reference TRBV7-9 and TRBJ2-1): DTGVSQNPRHKITKRGQNVTFRCDPISEHNRLYWYRQTLGQGPEFLTYFQNEAQLEKSRLLSDRFSAERPKGSFSTLEIQRTEQGDSAMYLCASSLTSTGELLNEQFFGPGTRLTVL.

This clone was detected only a few times. The DNA for the CDR3 is TGTGCCACCGACAGGGGGCAAACTGAAGCTTTCTTT. Its translation: CATDRGQTEAFF. The chain employs TRBV28 and TRBJ1-1; 10 positions agree with TRBD1. Trimming took 10 bases from V and 5 from J; bases not matched to a gene: 4. The germline V gene has CDR1 MDHEN and CDR2 SYDVKM. The CDR3 runs 12 residues.

The chain recombines TRBV28 with TRBJ1-2; D gene unclear. The CDR3 is 13 amino acids. Between the trimmed V and J ends, which lost 3 bases and 8 bases, there was a span of 13 bases. The germline gives CDR1 MDHEN, CDR2 SYDVKM. This CDR3 reads CASSLRELGGYTF. The CDR3 DNA reads TGTGCCAGCAGTTTGAGGGAGCTGGGGGGCTACACCTTC.

This chain connects TRBV5-8 to TRBJ1-3, with 8 bases that match TRBD1. V dropped 1 base and J dropped 4; count of bases not matched to a gene: 7. This CDR3 comprises 16 residues. Germline V lookup: CDR1 SGHTS, CDR2 YDEGEE. CDR3 protein: CASSLRQGATGNTIYF. The CDR3 DNA sequence: TGTGCCAGCAGCTTGAGGCAGGGGGCAACCGGAAACACCATATATTTT.

The rearrangement uses TRBV29-1 and TRBJ1-5, with 10 bases aligning to TRBD1. The CDR3 runs to 14 residues. After removal of 6 bases from V and 5 bases from J, the junction contained 7 bases not matched to a gene. CDR1 is SQVTM, CDR2 ANQGSEA, per germline. Here the CDR3 DNA reads TGCAGCGTGAGGACAGGGGGTTGGGATCAGCCCCAGCATTTT. Amino acids: CSVRTGGWDQPQHF.

This clone appeared a few times. V gene TRBV7-9 combines with J gene TRBJ1-2; D gene unclear. The CDR3 is 15 residues long. V was clipped by 1 base and J by 7 bases, with 16 bases between them. In germline, CDR1 is SEHNR, CDR2 FQNEAQ (reference sequence). Here the CDR3 DNA reads TGTGCCAGCAGCTTAGTTCAAGGGAGCAGGCCTGGCTACACCTTC. Its protein product is CASSLVQGSRPGYTF.